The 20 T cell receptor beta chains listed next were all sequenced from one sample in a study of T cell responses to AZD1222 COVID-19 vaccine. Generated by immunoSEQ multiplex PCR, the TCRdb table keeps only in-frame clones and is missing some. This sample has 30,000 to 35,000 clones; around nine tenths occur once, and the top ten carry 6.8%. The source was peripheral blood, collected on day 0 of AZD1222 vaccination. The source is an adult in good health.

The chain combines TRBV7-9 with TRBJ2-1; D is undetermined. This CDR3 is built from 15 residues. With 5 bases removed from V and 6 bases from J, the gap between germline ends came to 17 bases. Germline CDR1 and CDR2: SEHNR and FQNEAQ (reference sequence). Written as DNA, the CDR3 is TGTGCCAGCAGCCCCGGGCGTCTGGGGTTCAATGAGCAGTTCTTC. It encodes CASSPGRLGFNEQFF.

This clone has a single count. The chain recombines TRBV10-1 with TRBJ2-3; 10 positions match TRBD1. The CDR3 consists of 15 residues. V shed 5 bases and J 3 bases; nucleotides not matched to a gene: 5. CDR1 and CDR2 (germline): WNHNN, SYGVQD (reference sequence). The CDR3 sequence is CASSRDRGRTDTQYF. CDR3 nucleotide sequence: TGCGCCAGCAGTCGGGACAGGGGAAGGACAGATACGCAGTATTTT.

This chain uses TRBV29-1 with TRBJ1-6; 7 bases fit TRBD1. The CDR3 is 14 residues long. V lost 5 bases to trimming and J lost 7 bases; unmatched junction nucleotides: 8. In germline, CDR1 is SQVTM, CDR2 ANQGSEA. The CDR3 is CSVREGTDNSPLHF. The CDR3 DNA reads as TGCAGCGTTAGAGAGGGGACAGACAATTCACCCCTCCACTTT.

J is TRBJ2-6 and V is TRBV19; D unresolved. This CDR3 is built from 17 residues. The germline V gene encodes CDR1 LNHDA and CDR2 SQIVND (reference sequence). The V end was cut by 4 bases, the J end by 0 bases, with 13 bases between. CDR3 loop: CASSSDGRISGANVLTF. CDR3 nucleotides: TGTGCCAGTAGTAGCGACGGTCGAATCTCTGGGGCCAACGTCCTGACTTTC.

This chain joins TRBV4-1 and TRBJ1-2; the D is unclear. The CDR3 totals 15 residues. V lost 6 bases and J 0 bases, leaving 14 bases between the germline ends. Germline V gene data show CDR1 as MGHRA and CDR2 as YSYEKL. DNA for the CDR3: TGCGCCAGCAGAGAATTCGGGATACCTAACTATGGCTACACCTTC. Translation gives CASREFGIPNYGYTF.

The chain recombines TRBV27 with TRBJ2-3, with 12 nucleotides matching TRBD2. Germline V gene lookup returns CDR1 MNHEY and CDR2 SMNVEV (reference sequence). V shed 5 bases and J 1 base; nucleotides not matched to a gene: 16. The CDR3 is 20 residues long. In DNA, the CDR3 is TGTGCCAGCAGTCCCCTGGAGGCTAGCGGGAGGGAGAGAGGCACAGATACGCAGTATTTT. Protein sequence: CASSPLEASGRERGTDTQYF.

This chain's CDR3 is CASSSLTSGTFYEQYF. The CDR3 region has the DNA TGTGCCAGCAGCTCCTTAACTAGCGGAACTTTCTACGAGCAGTACTTC. The chain carries TRBV11-2 and TRBJ2-7, with TRBD2 matching over 8 bases. Germline assignment: CDR1 SGHAT and CDR2 FQNNGV. This CDR3 region has 16 residues. Trimming took 4 bases from V and 3 from J; bases not matched to a gene: 11.

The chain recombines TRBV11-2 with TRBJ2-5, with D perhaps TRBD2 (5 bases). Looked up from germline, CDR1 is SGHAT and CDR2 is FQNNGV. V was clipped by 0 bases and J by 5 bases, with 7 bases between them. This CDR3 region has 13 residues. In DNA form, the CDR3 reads TGTGCCAGCAGCTTAGAACGAGGGGAGACCCAGTACTTC. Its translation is CASSLERGETQYF.

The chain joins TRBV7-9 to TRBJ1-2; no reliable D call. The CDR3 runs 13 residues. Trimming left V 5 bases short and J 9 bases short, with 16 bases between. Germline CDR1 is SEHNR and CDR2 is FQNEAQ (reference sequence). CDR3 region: CASSQKGGGSYTF. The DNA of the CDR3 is TGTGCCAGCAGCCAAAAGGGAGGTGGAAGCTACACCTTC.

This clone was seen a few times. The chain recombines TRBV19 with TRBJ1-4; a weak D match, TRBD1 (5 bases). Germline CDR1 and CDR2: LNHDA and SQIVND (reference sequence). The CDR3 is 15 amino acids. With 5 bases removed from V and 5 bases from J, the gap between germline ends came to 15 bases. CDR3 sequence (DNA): TGTGCCAGTAGTGCATCAGGGATGGACAATGAAAAACTGTTTTTT. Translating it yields CASSASGMDNEKLFF.

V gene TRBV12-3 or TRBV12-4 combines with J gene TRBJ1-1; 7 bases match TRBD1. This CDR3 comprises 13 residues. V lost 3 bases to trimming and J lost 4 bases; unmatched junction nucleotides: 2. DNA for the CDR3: TGTGCCAGCAGTTTGCGGACAGGCACTGAAGCTTTCTTT. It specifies CASSLRTGTEAFF.

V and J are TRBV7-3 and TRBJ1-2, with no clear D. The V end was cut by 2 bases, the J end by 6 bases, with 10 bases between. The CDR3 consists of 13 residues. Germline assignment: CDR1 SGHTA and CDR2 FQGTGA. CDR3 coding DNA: TGTGCCAGCAGCTTATCGGGTCTCGATGGCTACACCTTC. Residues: CASSLSGLDGYTF.

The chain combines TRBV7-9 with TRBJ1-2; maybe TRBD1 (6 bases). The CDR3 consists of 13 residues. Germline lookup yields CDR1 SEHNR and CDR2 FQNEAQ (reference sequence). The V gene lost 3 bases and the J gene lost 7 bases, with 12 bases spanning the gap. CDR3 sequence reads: CASSFRGLGGYTF. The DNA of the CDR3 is TGTGCCAGCAGCTTTCGGGGGCTCGGTGGCTACACCTTC. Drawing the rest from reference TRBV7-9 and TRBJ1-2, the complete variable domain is DTGVSQNPRHKITKRGQNVTFRCDPISEHNRLYWYRQTLGQGPEFLTYFQNEAQLEKSRLLSDRFSAERPKGSFSTLEIQRTEQGDSAMYLCASSFRGLGGYTFGSGTRLTVV.

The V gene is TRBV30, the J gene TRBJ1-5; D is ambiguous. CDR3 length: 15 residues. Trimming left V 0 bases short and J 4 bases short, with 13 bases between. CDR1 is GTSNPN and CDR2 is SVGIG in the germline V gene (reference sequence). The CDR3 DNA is TGTGCCTGGAGTGTACCGGGGAGAGGTAATCAGCCCCAGCATTTT. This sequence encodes CAWSVPGRGNQPQHF.

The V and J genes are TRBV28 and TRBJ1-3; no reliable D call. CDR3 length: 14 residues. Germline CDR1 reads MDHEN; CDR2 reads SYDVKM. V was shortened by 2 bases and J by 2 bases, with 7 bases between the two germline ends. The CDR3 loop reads CASSLAGAGNTIYF. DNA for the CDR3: TGTGCCAGCAGTTTAGCCGGGGCTGGAAACACCATATATTTT.

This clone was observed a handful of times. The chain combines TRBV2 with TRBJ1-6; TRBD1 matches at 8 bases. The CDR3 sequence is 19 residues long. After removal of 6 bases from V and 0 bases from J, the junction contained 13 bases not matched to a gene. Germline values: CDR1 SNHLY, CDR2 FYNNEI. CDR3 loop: CASRTGQGSRSSYNSPLHF. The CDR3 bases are TGTGCCAGCAGGACCGGACAGGGCAGCCGTAGCTCCTATAATTCACCCCTCCACTTT.

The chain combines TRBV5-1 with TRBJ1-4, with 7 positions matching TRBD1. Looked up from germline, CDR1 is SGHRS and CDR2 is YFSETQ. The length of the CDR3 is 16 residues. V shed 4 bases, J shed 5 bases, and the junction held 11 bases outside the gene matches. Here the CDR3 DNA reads TGCGCCAGCAGCAGAATCTCGGACAGGAGAAATGAAAAACTGTTTTTT. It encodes CASSRISDRRNEKLFF.

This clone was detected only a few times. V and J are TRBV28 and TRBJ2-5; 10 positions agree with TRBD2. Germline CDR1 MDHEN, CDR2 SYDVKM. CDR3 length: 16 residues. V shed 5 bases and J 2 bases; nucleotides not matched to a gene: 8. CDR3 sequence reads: CASSPGLAEIQETQYF. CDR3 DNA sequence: TGTGCCAGCAGTCCCGGACTAGCGGAAATACAAGAGACCCAGTACTTC. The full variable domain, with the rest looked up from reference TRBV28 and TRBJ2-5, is DVKVTQSSRYLVKRTGEKVFLECVQDMDHENMFWYRQDPGLGLRLIYFSYDVKMKEKGDIPEGYSVSREKKERFSLILESASTNQTSMYLCASSPGLAEIQETQYFGPGTRLLVL.

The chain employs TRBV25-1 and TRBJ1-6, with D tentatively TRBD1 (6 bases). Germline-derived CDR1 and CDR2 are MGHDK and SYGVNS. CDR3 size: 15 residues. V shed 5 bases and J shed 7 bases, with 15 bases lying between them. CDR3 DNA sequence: TGTGCCAGCAGTACCTCGACAGGTCAAAATTCACCCCTCCACTTT. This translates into CASSTSTGQNSPLHF.

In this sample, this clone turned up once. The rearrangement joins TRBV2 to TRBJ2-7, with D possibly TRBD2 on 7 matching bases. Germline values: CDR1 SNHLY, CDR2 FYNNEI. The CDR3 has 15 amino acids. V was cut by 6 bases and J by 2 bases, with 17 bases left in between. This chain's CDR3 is CASSPTGGLPYEQYF. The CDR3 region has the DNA TGTGCCAGCAGCCCAACGGGGGGCCTTCCCTACGAGCAGTACTTC. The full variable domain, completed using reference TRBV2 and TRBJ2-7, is EPEVTQTPSHQVTQMGQEVILRCVPISNHLYFYWYRQILGQKVEFLVSFYNNEISEKSEIFDDQFSVERPDGSNFTLKIRSTKLEDSAMYFCASSPTGGLPYEQYFGPGTRLTVT.